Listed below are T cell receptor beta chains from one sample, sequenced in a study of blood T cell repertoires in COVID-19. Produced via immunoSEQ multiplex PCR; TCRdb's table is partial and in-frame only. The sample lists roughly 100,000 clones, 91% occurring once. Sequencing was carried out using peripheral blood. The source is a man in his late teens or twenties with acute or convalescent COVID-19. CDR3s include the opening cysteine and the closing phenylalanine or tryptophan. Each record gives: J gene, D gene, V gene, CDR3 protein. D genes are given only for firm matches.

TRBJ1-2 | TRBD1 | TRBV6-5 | CASSSRQGHYGYTF
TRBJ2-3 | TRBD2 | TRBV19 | CASSQTSGKADTQYF
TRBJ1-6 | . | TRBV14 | CASSPGGNSPLHF
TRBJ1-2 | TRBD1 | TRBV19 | CASHPGQGFGYTF
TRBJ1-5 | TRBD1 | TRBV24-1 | CATSGARDRGSNQPQHF
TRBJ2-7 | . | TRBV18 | CASSPNKNYEQYF
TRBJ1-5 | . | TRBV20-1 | CSASSNSGQPQHF
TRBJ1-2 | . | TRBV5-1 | CASSPDSPPNYGYTF
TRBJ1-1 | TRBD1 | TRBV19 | CASRPGQGHTEAFF
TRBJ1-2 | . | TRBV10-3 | CAISAGDYGYTF
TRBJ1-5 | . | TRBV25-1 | CASSESGDIRPQHF
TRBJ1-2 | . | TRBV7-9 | CASSSPPINYGYTF
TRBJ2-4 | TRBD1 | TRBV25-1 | CASRASGTARAKNIQYF
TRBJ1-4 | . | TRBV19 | CASSIPGSNEKLFF
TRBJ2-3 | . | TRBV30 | CAWTRGIGDTQYF
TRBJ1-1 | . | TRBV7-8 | CASSFKVGVNTEAFF
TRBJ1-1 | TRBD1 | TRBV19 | CASRRQGGMNTEAFF
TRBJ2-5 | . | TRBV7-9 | CASSLGQPQETQYF
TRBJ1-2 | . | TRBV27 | CASSPRQANYGYTF
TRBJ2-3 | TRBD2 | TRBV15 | CATSRDGGGLGGGTQYF
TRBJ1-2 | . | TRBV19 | CASSIEADFFGYGYTF
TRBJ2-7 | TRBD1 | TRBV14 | CASSHTGESYEQYF
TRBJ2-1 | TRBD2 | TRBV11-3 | CASSFRLAGGNEQFF
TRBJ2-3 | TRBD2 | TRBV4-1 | CASSVNTGLRAAGTQYF
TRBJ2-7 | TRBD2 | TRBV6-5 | CASSYADPGLLNEQYF
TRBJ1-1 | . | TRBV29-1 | CSAHGTEAFF